The T cell receptor (beta chain) described here comes from a study of PD-1 blockade in classical Hodgkin lymphoma. The CDR3 has 15 residues. Trimming removed 7 bases from V and 9 bases from J; junction bases left unmatched: 11. Per germline, CDR1 LNHDA and CDR2 SQIVND (reference sequence). Autologous stem cell transplantation was followed by relapse in every patient, and brentuximab vedotin exposure varied. The repertoire was sequenced with immunoSEQ multiplex PCR; TCRdb's copy has only in-frame clones and lacks some. The sample lists roughly 96,000 clones; approximately 89% were seen once. The chain employs TRBV19 and TRBJ2-1; TRBD2 aligns across 11 bases. The origin of this receptor is a human donor with classical Hodgkin lymphoma. Material: peripheral blood mononuclear cells (PBMCs), obtained before the second cycle of nivolumab. Written as DNA, the CDR3 is TGTGCCAGTAAGTTCGTAGCGGGAGGGCAGGTTGAGCAGTTCTTC. It codes for CASKFVAGGQVEQFF.